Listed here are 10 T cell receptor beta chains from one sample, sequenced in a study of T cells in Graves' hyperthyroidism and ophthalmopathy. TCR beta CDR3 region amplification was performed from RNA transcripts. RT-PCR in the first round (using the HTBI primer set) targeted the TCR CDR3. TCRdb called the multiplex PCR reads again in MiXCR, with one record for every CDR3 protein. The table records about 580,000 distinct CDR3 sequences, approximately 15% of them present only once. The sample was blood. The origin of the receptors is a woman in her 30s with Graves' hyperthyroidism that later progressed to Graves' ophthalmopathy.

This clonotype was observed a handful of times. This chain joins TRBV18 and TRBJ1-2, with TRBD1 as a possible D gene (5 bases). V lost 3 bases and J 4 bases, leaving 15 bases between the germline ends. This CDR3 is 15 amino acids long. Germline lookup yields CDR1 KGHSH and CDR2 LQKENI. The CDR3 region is CASSPGTGFGYGYTF. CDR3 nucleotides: TGTGCCAGCTCACCCGGGACGGGCTTCGGCTATGGCTACACCTTC.

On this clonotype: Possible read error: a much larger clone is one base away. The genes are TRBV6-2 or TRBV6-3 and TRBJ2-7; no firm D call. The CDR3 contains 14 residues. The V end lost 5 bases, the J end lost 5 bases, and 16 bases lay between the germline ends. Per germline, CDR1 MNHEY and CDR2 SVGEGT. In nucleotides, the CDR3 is TGTGCCAGCAGTCGCGACCCAAATTTCCACGAGCAGTACTTC. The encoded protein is CASSRDPNFHEQYF.

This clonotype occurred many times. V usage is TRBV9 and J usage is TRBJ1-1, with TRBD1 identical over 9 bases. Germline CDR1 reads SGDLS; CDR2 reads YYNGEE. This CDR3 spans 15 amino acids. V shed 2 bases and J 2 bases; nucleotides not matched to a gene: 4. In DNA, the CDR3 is TGTGCCAGCAGCGTGGGGACAGGGAGTAACACTGAAGCTTTCTTT. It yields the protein CASSVGTGSNTEAFF.

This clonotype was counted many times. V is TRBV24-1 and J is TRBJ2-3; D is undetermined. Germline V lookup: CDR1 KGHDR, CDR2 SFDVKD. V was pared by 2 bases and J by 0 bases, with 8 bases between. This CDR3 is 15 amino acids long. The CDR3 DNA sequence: TGTGCCACCAGTGATTACCTAGATAGCACAGATACGCAGTATTTT. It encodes CATSDYLDSTDTQYF.

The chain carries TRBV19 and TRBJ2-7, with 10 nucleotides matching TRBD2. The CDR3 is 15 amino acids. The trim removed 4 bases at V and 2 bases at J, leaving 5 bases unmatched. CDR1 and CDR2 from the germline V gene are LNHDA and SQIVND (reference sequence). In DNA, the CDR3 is TGTGCCAGTAGTAGGGGTGGACTAGCGGCCTACGAGCAGTACTTC. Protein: CASSRGGLAAYEQYF.

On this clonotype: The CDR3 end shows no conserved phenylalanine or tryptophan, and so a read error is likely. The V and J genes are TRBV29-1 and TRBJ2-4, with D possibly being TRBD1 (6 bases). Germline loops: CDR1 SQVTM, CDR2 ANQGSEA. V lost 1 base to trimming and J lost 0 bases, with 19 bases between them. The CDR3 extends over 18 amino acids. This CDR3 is CSVEAGAGYTLAKNIQYS. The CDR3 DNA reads TGCAGCGTTGAAGCAGGGGCTGGCTACACGCTAGCCAAAAACATTCAGTACTCC.

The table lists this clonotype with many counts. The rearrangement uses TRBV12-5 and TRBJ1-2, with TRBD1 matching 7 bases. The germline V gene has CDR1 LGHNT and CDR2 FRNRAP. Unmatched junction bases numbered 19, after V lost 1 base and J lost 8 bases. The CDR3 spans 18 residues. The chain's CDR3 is CASGLEGRGPRRLFGYTF. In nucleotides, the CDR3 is TGTGCTAGTGGTTTGGAGGGTAGGGGGCCTCGACGATTATTCGGCTACACCTTC.

The CDR3 is CATSRSGGSNQPQHF. In DNA form, the CDR3 reads TGTGCCACCAGCAGATCCGGGGGTAGCAATCAGCCCCAGCATTTT. This chain links TRBV15 with TRBJ1-5, with D tentatively TRBD1 (5 bases). This CDR3 contains 15 residues. CDR1 LNHNV and CDR2 YYDKDF come from the germline V gene (reference sequence). Trimming removed 2 bases at V and 0 bases at J, with 8 bases between.

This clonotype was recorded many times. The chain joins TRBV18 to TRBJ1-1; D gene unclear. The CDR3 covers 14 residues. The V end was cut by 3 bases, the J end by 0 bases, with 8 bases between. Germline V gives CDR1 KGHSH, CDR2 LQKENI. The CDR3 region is CASSPGVMNTEAFF. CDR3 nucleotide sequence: TGTGCCAGCTCACCGGGAGTAATGAACACTGAAGCTTTCTTT. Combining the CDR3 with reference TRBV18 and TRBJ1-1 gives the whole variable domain NAGVMQNPRHLVRRRGQEARLRCSPMKGHSHVYWYRQLPEEGLKFMVYLQKENIIDESGMPKERFSAEFPKEGPSILRIQQVVRGDSAAYFCASSPGVMNTEAFFGQGTRLTVV.

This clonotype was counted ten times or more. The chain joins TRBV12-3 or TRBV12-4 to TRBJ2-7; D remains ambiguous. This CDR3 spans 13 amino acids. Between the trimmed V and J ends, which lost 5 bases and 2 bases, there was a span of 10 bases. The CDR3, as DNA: TGTGCCAGCAGTCCCGATGCCCCCTACGAGCAGTACTTC. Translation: CASSPDAPYEQYF.